This T cell receptor beta chain is from a study of cytomegalovirus exposure and HLA in healthy donors. Study-level points and caveats: A later analysis found that most CMV-associated TCR beta chains appeared HLA-restricted.

The CDR3 loop spans 17 amino acids. Germline V gives CDR1 LNHNV, CDR2 YYDKDF (reference sequence). V gave up 5 bases and J gave up 7 bases; unmatched junction bases: 11. The PCR ran on 60 Vbeta and 13 Jbeta primers. Libraries were prepared by immunoSEQ multiplex PCR; TCRdb keeps only in-frame clonotypes and omits some of them. The sample holds 130,000 or so clones, 84% seen once. About this clone itself: Antigen: not known.

The rearrangement joins TRBV15 to TRBJ2-1; TRBD2 aligns across 13 bases. The sequenced sample consisted of PBMCs. This receptor was obtained from a woman under 30 in good health and CMV-seropositive. In DNA form, the CDR3 reads TGTGCCACCAGCGATCGACTAGCGGGGGGAAATTGGAATGAGCAGTTCTTC. Amino acids: CATSDRLAGGNWNEQFF.